These 30 T cell receptor beta chains share one sample of origin, sequenced in a study of cytotoxic CD8 clonotypes in ibrutinib-treated CLL. Sequencing used immunoSEQ multiplex PCR; TCRdb keeps in-frame clones, though not all of them. The sample lists about 160,000 clones, about 80% occurring once. The material sequenced was PBMCs, taken after 24 months of ibrutinib treatment. These receptors were collected from a human donor with chronic lymphocytic leukemia.

This clone was recorded only once. The rearrangement links TRBV7-3 to TRBJ1-1; the D is unclear. CDR1 and CDR2 (germline): SGHTA, FQGTGA. V was cut by 6 bases and J by 1 base, with 9 bases left in between. The CDR3 totals 13 residues. CDR3 nucleotide sequence: TGTGCCAGCAGGACGCGTCAGAACACTGAAGCTTTCTTT. Amino acids: CASRTRQNTEAFF.

The V gene is TRBV7-9, the J gene TRBJ2-3, with D maybe TRBD2 (5 bases). The CDR3 length is 15 residues. CDR1 is SEHNR, CDR2 FQNEAQ, per germline (reference sequence). Trimming took 1 base from V and 5 from J, leaving 13 bases between them. Here the CDR3 reads CASSLVSSKGDTQYF. The CDR3 nucleotides are TGTGCCAGCAGCTTAGTGTCTAGCAAGGGAGATACGCAGTATTTT.

The table lists this clone with a count of one. At one end the junction does not follow the germline gene, possibly because of a read error. The rearrangement uses TRBV5-1 and TRBJ2-7, with TRBD1 identical over 9 bases. Germline V CDR1 and CDR2: SGHRS, YFSETQ. The CDR3 is 14 residues long. The CDR3 spells CASRLDRGQHEQYF. CDR3 bases: TGCGCCAGCAGATTGGACAGGGGTCAACACGAGCAGTACTTC.

This rearrangement joins TRBV19 to TRBJ1-2; D ambiguous. V gave up 3 bases and J gave up 1 base, with 12 bases separating them. The germline V gene encodes CDR1 LNHDA and CDR2 SQIVND (reference sequence). This CDR3 has 15 amino acids. The CDR3 nucleotides read TGTGCCAGTAGTATTGAGGTGCCCTATAACTATGGCTACACCTTC. Translating gives CASSIEVPYNYGYTF.

The gene calls are TRBV28 and TRBJ2-7, with 15 nucleotides matching TRBD2. This CDR3 contains 15 residues. Germline CDR1 reads MDHEN; CDR2 reads SYDVKM. The V gene end was trimmed by 2 bases and the J gene end by 6 bases; junction bases not matched to a gene: 2. CDR3 sequence: CASSLGLAGGREQYF. The CDR3 DNA sequence: TGTGCCAGCAGTTTAGGACTAGCGGGAGGGCGCGAGCAGTACTTC.

The rearrangement links TRBV7-2 to TRBJ2-7; the D is unclear. This CDR3 is 12 amino acids long. The germline gives CDR1 SGHTA, CDR2 FQGNSA. V shed 2 bases and J shed 6 bases, with 8 bases lying between them. DNA of the CDR3: TGTGCCAGCAGCTTACAACCGGCCGAGCAGTACTTC. Encoded protein: CASSLQPAEQYF.

The chain uses TRBV5-4 and TRBJ1-4; tentatively, D is TRBD1 (5 bases). Looked up from germline, CDR1 is SGHNT and CDR2 is YYREEE (reference sequence). This CDR3 spans 15 amino acids. With 2 bases removed from V and 3 bases from J, the gap between germline ends came to 11 bases. CDR3 protein: CASSFGAEPNEKLFF. For the CDR3, the DNA is TGTGCCAGCAGCTTTGGGGCAGAACCTAATGAAAAACTGTTTTTT.

The V and J genes are TRBV7-2 and TRBJ2-7, with D perhaps TRBD2 (6 bases). The CDR3 sequence is 14 residues long. The V end was cut by 1 base, the J end by 2 bases, with 9 bases between. Germline CDR1 reads SGHTA; CDR2 reads FQGNSA. The CDR3 DNA reads TGTGCCAGCAGCTTAGGAGGCGGGGCCTACGAGCAGTACTTC. Translating gives CASSLGGGAYEQYF.

This chain connects TRBV27 to TRBJ2-3; weak D call: TRBD1 (6 bases). This CDR3 has 14 residues. Germline assignment: CDR1 MNHEY and CDR2 SMNVEV (reference sequence). V lost 5 bases, J lost 2 bases, and 11 bases lay in between. This chain's CDR3 is CASSPGTYTDTQYF. The CDR3 DNA is TGTGCCAGCAGTCCAGGGACATACACAGATACGCAGTATTTT.

The rearrangement links TRBV7-2 to TRBJ2-1, with 8 bases aligning to TRBD1. V shed 5 bases, J shed 6 bases, and the junction held 12 bases outside the gene matches. Germline V lookup: CDR1 SGHTA, CDR2 FQGNSA. The CDR3 has 16 residues. The CDR3 bases are TGTGCCAGCAGCCGGCAGGGCGGGACAGGAGGCAATGAGCAGTTCTTC. Translation: CASSRQGGTGGNEQFF.

The chain couples TRBV11-3 to TRBJ1-1; TRBD1 agrees at 7 bases. Losses at the gene ends were 5 bases for V and 1 base for J; bases not matched to a gene: 4. Germline V lookup: CDR1 SGHNT, CDR2 YENEEA. The CDR3 extends over 14 amino acids. The CDR3 DNA follows: TGTGCCAGCAGCCAGGGGGGCTGGAACACTGAAGCTTTCTTT. Protein sequence: CASSQGGWNTEAFF.

This clone was found a few times. The chain combines TRBV5-4 with TRBJ1-4, with D possibly TRBD1 on 5 matching bases. Per the germline V gene, CDR1 is SGHNT and CDR2 is YYREEE (reference sequence). V was clipped by 0 bases and J by 8 bases, with 11 bases between them. This CDR3 region has 14 residues. CDR3 nucleotides: TGTGCCAGCAGCTTGGGGCAGGGATACGAAAAACTGTTTTTT. Protein sequence: CASSLGQGYEKLFF.

The chain couples TRBV5-1 to TRBJ1-4, with D unresolved. Germline V gene data show CDR1 as SGHRS and CDR2 as YFSETQ. V was clipped by 1 base and J by 7 bases, with 14 bases between them. CDR3 length: 15 residues. CDR3 region: CASSLSLLRSEKLFF. CDR3 nucleotides: TGCGCCAGCAGCTTGTCATTACTTCGGAGTGAAAAACTGTTTTTT.

The J gene is TRBJ1-2, the V gene TRBV19; D perhaps matches TRBD1 (5 bases). Trimming took 4 bases from V and 8 from J, leaving 14 bases between them. The CDR3 is 13 amino acids. Germline lookup yields CDR1 LNHDA and CDR2 SQIVND (reference sequence). For the CDR3, the DNA is TGTGCCAGTAGTAAGGGGTCGGGGTACGGCTACACCTTC. Translation gives CASSKGSGYGYTF.

This clone showed up just a few times. This sequence joins TRBV6-1 and TRBJ1-2; tentatively, D is TRBD1 (6 bases). Germline assignment: CDR1 MNHNS and CDR2 SASEGT. The length of the CDR3 is 14 residues. Trimming left V 5 bases short and J 4 bases short, with 14 bases between. CDR3 residues: CASSLQGNGYGYTF. In DNA, the CDR3 is TGTGCCAGCAGTCTACAGGGTAACGGCTATGGCTACACCTTC.

This rearrangement joins TRBV9 to TRBJ2-2; D perhaps matches TRBD1 (6 bases). This CDR3 has 15 residues. The V end lost 3 bases, the J end lost 3 bases, and 12 bases lay between the germline ends. Germline lookup yields CDR1 SGDLS and CDR2 YYNGEE. This chain's CDR3 is CASSANRVDTGELFF. The CDR3 DNA is TGTGCCAGCAGCGCCAACAGGGTCGACACCGGGGAGCTGTTTTTT.

A few counts support this clone. This sequence joins TRBV7-9 and TRBJ1-2, with D perhaps TRBD1 (6 bases). The CDR3 extends over 15 amino acids. With 5 bases removed from V and 0 bases from J, the gap between germline ends came to 13 bases. The germline V gene has CDR1 SEHNR and CDR2 FQNEAQ (reference sequence). CDR3 nucleotides: TGTGCCAGCAGCCCCGGGACACCAGCTAACTATGGCTACACCTTC. This codes for CASSPGTPANYGYTF.

This chain links TRBV28 with TRBJ1-1; D ambiguous. This CDR3 has 14 residues. Deletions cut 7 bases from V and 0 bases from J, with 12 bases between. Looked up from germline, CDR1 is MDHEN and CDR2 is SYDVKM. The CDR3 DNA follows: TGTGCCAGCACCTTTGGACTGATGAACACTGAAGCTTTCTTT. As protein: CASTFGLMNTEAFF.

This chain joins TRBV5-6 and TRBJ2-3; 9 nucleotides line up with TRBD1. J lost 2 bases, V lost 4 bases, and 2 bases had no gene match. CDR1 and CDR2 from the germline V gene are SGHDT and YYEEEE. This CDR3 spans 14 amino acids. CDR3 DNA sequence: TGTGCCAGCAGCCGGGACAGGGTCACAGATACGCAGTATTTT. It codes for CASSRDRVTDTQYF.

The DNA of the CDR3 is TGTGCCAGCAGTTTCGGAAATCAGCCCCAGCATTTT. It specifies CASSFGNQPQHF. The chain joins TRBV28 to TRBJ1-5; D gene unclear. This CDR3 contains 12 residues. V was clipped by 3 bases and J by 4 bases, with 4 bases between them. Germline assignment: CDR1 MDHEN and CDR2 SYDVKM.

CDR3 loop: CASSLGQGIGGYTF. Written as DNA, the CDR3 is TGTGCCAGCAGCTTGGGACAGGGAATTGGTGGCTACACCTTC. The rearrangement joins TRBV11-1 to TRBJ1-2; 9 nucleotides line up with TRBD1. Per the germline V gene, CDR1 is SGHAT and CDR2 is FQDESV (reference sequence). CDR3 length: 14 amino acids. Trimming at V came to 3 bases and at J to 7 bases, leaving 6 bases not matched to a gene.

The CDR3 loop is CASSVTRIGSGNEKLFF. CDR3 nucleotide sequence: TGTGCCAGCAGCGTTACACGGATTGGGTCGGGTAATGAAAAACTGTTTTTT. This sequence joins TRBV11-2 and TRBJ1-4; no firm D call. V was cut by 5 bases and J by 4 bases, with 20 bases left in between. Germline V gene sequence: CDR1 SGHAT, CDR2 FQNNGV. The CDR3 has 17 amino acids. Full variable domain (missing parts from reference TRBV11-2 and TRBJ1-4): EAGVAQSPRYKIIEKRQSVAFWCNPISGHATLYWYQQILGQGPKLLIQFQNNGVVDDSQLPKDRFSAERLKGVDSTLKIQPAKLEDSAVYLCASSVTRIGSGNEKLFFGSGTQLSVL.

V gene TRBV7-2 combines with J gene TRBJ2-2; no definite D call. The CDR3 is 15 residues long. Germline V gene lookup returns CDR1 SGHTA and CDR2 FQGNSA. Trimming removed 3 bases from V and 4 bases from J, with 12 bases in between. The CDR3 is CASSFQTPGTGELFF. The CDR3 DNA follows: TGTGCCAGCAGCTTTCAAACACCGGGCACCGGGGAGCTGTTTTTT.

This chain connects TRBV27 to TRBJ2-1; 7 nucleotides align to TRBD2. The junction had 7 bases not matched to a gene; V was cut back by 7 bases and J by 4 bases. The CDR3 runs to 14 residues. The germline V gene has CDR1 MNHEY and CDR2 SMNVEV (reference sequence). The CDR3: CASTEAGPYNEQFF. Here the CDR3 DNA reads TGTGCCAGCACTGAAGCGGGACCGTACAATGAGCAGTTCTTC.

This clone was counted once. The chain uses TRBV7-6 and TRBJ1-1; 12 bases match TRBD1. In germline, CDR1 is SGHVS, CDR2 FNYEAQ. J gave up 0 bases and V 6 bases, and 14 bases lay outside the gene matches. The length of the CDR3 is 19 residues. CDR3 protein: CASSLKPGTGGGLNTEAFF. The CDR3 bases are TGTGCCAGCAGTCTGAAGCCCGGGACAGGGGGCGGGTTGAACACTGAAGCTTTCTTT.

In its sample, this clone was seen a few times. This chain links TRBV7-9 with TRBJ2-3, with 11 bases aligning to TRBD2. Germline V gene data show CDR1 as SEHNR and CDR2 as FQNEAQ (reference sequence). V shed 3 bases, J shed 6 bases, and the junction held 8 bases outside the gene matches. The CDR3 totals 16 residues. CDR3 residues: CASSFLAGGPRDTQYF. The CDR3 DNA reads as TGTGCCAGCAGCTTTCTAGCGGGAGGCCCCCGGGATACGCAGTATTTT.

J is TRBJ2-5 and V is TRBV14, with D perhaps TRBD1 (5 bases). The germline V and J ends were trimmed by 7 bases and 2 bases, with 17 bases remaining between them. Germline V CDR1 and CDR2: SGHDN, FVKESK. This CDR3 has 15 residues. The CDR3 DNA is TGTGCCAGCAACCAGCAGGGCCGTTCACAAGAGACCCAGTACTTC. This sequence encodes CASNQQGRSQETQYF.

The chain links TRBV4-3 to TRBJ2-1, with D perhaps TRBD1 or TRBD2 (5 bases each). Per the germline V gene, CDR1 is LGHNA and CDR2 is YSLEER. Trimming left V 3 bases short and J 2 bases short, with 14 bases between. This CDR3 comprises 16 residues. CDR3 region: CASSQDTRTAYNEQFF. CDR3 in DNA: TGCGCCAGCAGCCAGGACACACGGACTGCCTACAATGAGCAGTTCTTC.

Note on this clone: Other DNA sequences within the sample encode an identical CDR3. This chain links TRBV5-1 with TRBJ1-5; D is ambiguous. Germline V gives CDR1 SGHRS, CDR2 YFSETQ. This CDR3 has 13 amino acids. V lost 0 bases and J lost 2, with 3 bases in between. The CDR3 DNA follows: TGCGCCAGCAGCTTGGTGGGCAATCAGCCCCAGCATTTT. Translating it yields CASSLVGNQPQHF.

The gene calls are TRBV2 and TRBJ1-3; D is ambiguous. The germline V gene has CDR1 SNHLY and CDR2 FYNNEI. The CDR3 runs 14 residues. The ends were cut back, 5 bases at V and 2 bases at J, with 10 bases in the middle. CDR3: CASSTDMAGNTIYF. In DNA form, the CDR3 reads TGTGCCAGCAGTACCGACATGGCTGGAAACACCATATATTTT.